This T cell receptor (beta chain) was found in a study of beta chain features in type 1 diabetes. Points from the study as a whole: All four CD4+ subsets from Type 1 diabetes patients carried moderately but significantly shorter TCRB CDR3s.

V lost 4 bases, J lost 7 bases, and 23 bases lay in between. This CDR3 has 17 amino acids. All of the isolated RNA was reverse transcribed, so expressed TCRB transcripts were sequenced. The table came from immunoSEQ multiplex PCR; TCRdb's copy has only in-frame clones and leaves some out. The data contain about 740,000 clones, about an eighth of them singletons. About this clone itself: Its cognate antigen is unknown.

This TCR derives from a man between 18 and 29 years old with type 1 diabetes. The sample was naive CD4+ T cells from blood. The V gene is TRBV23-1, the J gene TRBJ2-1; the D gene could be TRBD1 or TRBD2 (5 bases each). TRBV23-1 falls under the ORF class, with uncertain function. CDR3: CASSLPLGTLTINEQFF. The DNA of the CDR3 is TGCGCCAGCAGTCTCCCCTTAGGGACGCTTACGATTAATGAGCAGTTCTTC.